This passage covers 24 T cell receptor beta chains from one sample sequenced in a study of blood T cell repertoires in COVID-19. Clones were read by immunoSEQ multiplex PCR, and TCRdb kept only the in-frame ones, dropping some. This table has over 150,000 clones, about 86% appearing once. Sequencing was done on a sample of peripheral blood. Every receptor here comes from a middle-aged man with active or convalescent COVID-19.

V and J are TRBV5-4 and TRBJ2-3; D perhaps matches TRBD2 (6 bases). This CDR3 spans 16 amino acids. Trimming took off 2 bases at V and 0 bases at J, with 13 bases between the two ends. Germline lookup yields CDR1 SGHNT and CDR2 YYREEE (reference sequence). The CDR3 here is CASSLGGAHSTDTQYF. The CDR3 bases are TGTGCCAGCAGCTTAGGCGGGGCCCATAGCACAGATACGCAGTATTTT.

This rearrangement joins TRBV29-1 to TRBJ1-1; 7 nucleotides match TRBD1. Germline lookup yields CDR1 SQVTM and CDR2 ANQGSEA. The CDR3 length is 14 residues. V was pared by 5 bases and J by 1 base, with 7 bases of the junction left unmatched. CDR3 region: CSVTQGVENTEAFF. CDR3 DNA sequence: TGCAGCGTTACCCAGGGGGTGGAGAACACTGAAGCTTTCTTT.

This sequence joins TRBV5-4 and TRBJ1-2; 8 nucleotides line up with TRBD1. The V segment lost 5 bases and the J segment 4 bases; nucleotides outside the gene matches: 7. Germline V CDR1 and CDR2: SGHNT, YYREEE (reference sequence). The CDR3 is 14 residues long. In nucleotides, the CDR3 is TGTGCCAGCAGATCATCACAGGGGGTCTATGGCTACACCTTC. This sequence encodes CASRSSQGVYGYTF.

The chain carries TRBV21-1 and TRBJ2-7; the table names TRBD1, a call not compared with the DNA. TRBV21-1 is a pseudogene locus. The CDR3 has 15 amino acids. In nucleotides, the CDR3 is TGTGCCAGCAGCAAAGGGGACAGCAAATCCTACGAGCAGTACTTC. Protein sequence: CASSKGDSKSYEQYF.

This clone was seen more than once but under ten times. V usage is TRBV9 and J usage is TRBJ2-2; 13 nucleotides match TRBD2. The CDR3 consists of 17 residues. The V gene's germline CDR1 is SGDLS and CDR2 YYNGEE. J lost 6 bases, V lost 4 bases, and 9 bases had no gene match. CDR3 nucleotides: TGTGCCAGCAGCATGGGACTAGCGGGGCGTTTAGCCGGGGAGCTGTTTTTT. Encoded protein: CASSMGLAGRLAGELFF.

This chain joins TRBV4-3 and TRBJ2-7; tentatively, D is TRBD2 (5 bases). The CDR3 spans 15 residues. Deletions cut 0 bases from V and 5 bases from J, with 14 bases between. Looked up from germline, CDR1 is LGHNA and CDR2 is YSLEER. The CDR3 region has the DNA TGCGCCAGCAGCCAAGATTCCGGGGTGGGGAACGAGCAGTACTTC. Protein product: CASSQDSGVGNEQYF.

V is TRBV15 and J is TRBJ2-7; D gene ambiguous. Germline CDR1 reads LNHNV; CDR2 reads YYDKDF (reference sequence). This CDR3 has 13 residues. V was cut by 0 bases and J by 3 bases, with 6 bases left in between. CDR3 sequence: CATSRELFYEQYF. The CDR3 DNA follows: TGTGCCACCAGCAGAGAACTTTTCTACGAGCAGTACTTC.

The chain combines TRBV19 with TRBJ1-1; TRBD1 is a possible D gene (6 bases). The CDR3 has 12 residues. V dropped 4 bases and J dropped 11 bases, with 14 bases sitting between them. Germline V gives CDR1 LNHDA, CDR2 SQIVND (reference sequence). DNA for the CDR3: TGTGCCAGTAGTACACAGACAGGCTGGGCTTTCTTT. Encoded protein: CASSTQTGWAFF. Using reference TRBV19 and TRBJ1-1 for the parts outside the CDR3, the full variable domain is DGGITQSPKYLFRKEGQNVTLSCEQNLNHDAMYWYRQDPGQGLRLIYYSQIVNDFQKGDIAEGYSVSREKKESFPLTVTSAQKNPTAFYLCASSTQTGWAFFGQGTRLTVV.

The chain carries TRBV4-3 and TRBJ2-3; possibly TRBD1 for D (6 bases). Deletions cut 4 bases from V and 0 bases from J, with 20 bases between. The CDR3 is 18 amino acids. Germline V gives CDR1 LGHNA, CDR2 YSLEER. The DNA for the CDR3 is TGCGCCAGCAGCCCCCGCCACAGAGGGGGAACTAGCACAGATACGCAGTATTTT. It yields the protein CASSPRHRGGTSTDTQYF.

J is TRBJ1-4 and V is TRBV4-3, with a tentative D call TRBD1 (5 bases). This CDR3 region has 16 residues. Trimming pared 0 bases from V and 5 bases from J, leaving 13 bases between. Germline values: CDR1 LGHNA, CDR2 YSLEER. The CDR3 region is CASSQDGAGRNEKLFF. CDR3 in DNA: TGCGCCAGCAGCCAAGATGGGGCAGGGAGGAATGAAAAACTGTTTTTT.

The chain uses TRBV12-3 or TRBV12-4 and TRBJ1-3, with D hard to call. With 4 bases removed from V and 3 bases from J, the gap between germline ends came to 4 bases. This CDR3 contains 12 residues. The CDR3 is CASSYGGNTIYF. The DNA for the CDR3 is TGTGCCAGCAGTTACGGTGGAAACACCATATATTTT.

The chain couples TRBV5-1 to TRBJ1-4, with 7 bases that match TRBD1. The J segment lost 5 bases and the V segment lost 1 base, leaving 2 bases of the junction unmatched. Per the germline V gene, CDR1 is SGHRS and CDR2 is YFSETQ. The CDR3 runs to 14 residues. The CDR3 spells CASSLSGGNEKLFF. The CDR3 bases are TGCGCCAGCAGCTTGTCAGGGGGAAATGAAAAACTGTTTTTT.

This chain connects TRBV5-1 to TRBJ2-3; 16 nucleotides agree with TRBD2. The CDR3 totals 17 residues. With 4 bases clipped from V and 0 bases from J, the junction kept 2 bases outside the gene matches. Germline assignment: CDR1 SGHRS and CDR2 YFSETQ. The CDR3 protein is CASSPGLAGGSTDTQYF. The DNA for the CDR3 is TGCGCCAGCAGCCCGGGACTAGCGGGGGGGAGCACAGATACGCAGTATTTT.

The chain links TRBV5-1 to TRBJ2-3, with D hard to call. CDR3 length: 14 amino acids. CDR1 is SGHRS and CDR2 is YFSETQ in the germline V gene. V lost 3 bases and J 0 bases, leaving 8 bases between the germline ends. CDR3 sequence: CASSSMRSTDTQYF. CDR3 DNA: TGCGCCAGCAGCTCCATGAGAAGCACAGATACGCAGTATTTT.

Of note for this clone: Relative to the germline gene, one junction end is altered; a read error may explain this. The V call is TRBV19, the J call TRBJ2-1, with TRBD2 matching over 8 bases. This CDR3 contains 14 residues. Germline CDR1 LNHDA, CDR2 SQIVND (reference sequence). CDR3 residues: CASRIAGSYNEQFF. The CDR3 region has the DNA TGTGCCAGTAGGATAGCGGGGAGCTACAATGAGCAGTTCTTC.

This clone was observed once. The rearrangement uses TRBV7-8 and TRBJ1-1; 9 nucleotides line up with TRBD1. The CDR3 length is 15 residues. The V gene's germline CDR1 is SGHVS and CDR2 FQNEAQ. Losses at the gene ends were 5 bases for V and 3 bases for J; bases not matched to a gene: 7. The CDR3 nucleotides read TGTGCCAGCAGCCCGCCGGGACAGGGCGACACTGAAGCTTTCTTT. This sequence encodes CASSPPGQGDTEAFF.

This clone was counted between two and nine times. The V and J genes are TRBV20-1 and TRBJ2-7; D call uncertain. The CDR3 is 11 residues long. Germline CDR1 reads DFQATT; CDR2 reads SNEGSKA (reference sequence). V was shortened by 4 bases and J by 1 base, with 5 bases between the two germline ends. CDR3 protein: CSAIGSYEQYF. Written as DNA, the CDR3 is TGCAGTGCTATCGGGTCCTACGAGCAGTACTTC.

In DNA, the CDR3 is TGTGCCAGCAGCTTAGCCCGGGCAACTAGCTACGAGCAGTACTTC. Protein sequence: CASSLARATSYEQYF. The chain uses TRBV7-8 and TRBJ2-7; D perhaps matches TRBD2 (5 bases). The CDR3 runs 15 residues. The V end lost 0 bases, the J end lost 3 bases, and 12 bases lay between the germline ends. Germline CDR1 and CDR2: SGHVS and FQNEAQ.

The V and J genes are TRBV7-2 and TRBJ2-5; 10 nucleotides agree with TRBD2. This CDR3 has 16 residues. The germline gives CDR1 SGHTA, CDR2 FQGNSA. Losses at the gene ends were 0 bases for V and 1 base for J; bases not matched to a gene: 2. The DNA for the CDR3 is TGTGCCAGCAGCTTAGCCTGGACTAGCGGCCAAGAGACCCAGTACTTC. This codes for CASSLAWTSGQETQYF.

The chain employs TRBV6-2 or TRBV6-3 and TRBJ1-2, with 7 bases fitting TRBD1. V shed 4 bases, J shed 4 bases, and the junction held 9 bases outside the gene matches. Germline CDR1 MNHEY, CDR2 SVGEGT. The CDR3 runs 15 residues. The CDR3 DNA sequence: TGTGCCAGCAGTTCCTCCCCGGGACAGATCTATGGCTACACCTTC. This encodes CASSSSPGQIYGYTF.

The chain is built from TRBV18 and TRBJ2-3; TRBD1 matches at 8 bases. The V gene end was trimmed by 4 bases and the J gene end by 0 bases; junction bases not matched to a gene: 3. The length of the CDR3 is 15 residues. CDR1 is KGHSH and CDR2 is LQKENI in the germline V gene. CDR3 sequence reads: CASSQRTGSTDTQYF. CDR3 nucleotides: TGTGCCAGCTCACAACGGACAGGGAGCACAGATACGCAGTATTTT. Full variable domain (outside the CDR3, taken from reference TRBV18 and TRBJ2-3): NAGVMQNPRHLVRRRGQEARLRCSPMKGHSHVYWYRQLPEEGLKFMVYLQKENIIDESGMPKERFSAEFPKEGPSILRIQQVVRGDSAAYFCASSQRTGSTDTQYFGPGTRLTVL.

CDR3 DNA sequence: TGTGCCAGTAGCAATCTCCTTCTTCGGGGAAAAGCTTTCTTT. Residues: CASSNLLLRGKAFF. The chain has TRBV19 and TRBJ1-1; no definite D call. The germline V and J ends were trimmed by 6 bases and 9 bases, with 20 bases remaining between them. The CDR3 runs to 14 residues. Germline lookup yields CDR1 LNHDA and CDR2 SQIVND (reference sequence).

The chain uses TRBV28 and TRBJ1-3; maybe TRBD1 (6 bases). V was trimmed by 3 bases and J by 0 bases, leaving 12 bases between them. The CDR3 contains 16 residues. From germline, CDR1 is MDHEN and CDR2 SYDVKM. The CDR3 sequence: CASSFTGTHSGNTIYF. The CDR3 coding sequence is TGTGCCAGCAGTTTTACCGGGACACACTCTGGAAACACCATATATTTT.

This clone has just one count. The rearrangement links TRBV5-1 to TRBJ2-3, with TRBD1 matching 7 bases. Trimming cost V 6 bases and J 0 bases; bases outside gene matches: 4. This CDR3 has 14 amino acids. Germline V lookup: CDR1 SGHRS, CDR2 YFSETQ. The CDR3 loop reads CASTKGQSTDTQYF. CDR3 nucleotide sequence: TGCGCCAGCACAAAGGGACAGAGCACAGATACGCAGTATTTT.